Shown below are 6 T cell receptor beta chains from a single sample sequenced in a study of T cells in Graves' hyperthyroidism and ophthalmopathy. TCR beta CDR3 sequences were amplified from RNA transcripts. With the HTBI primer set, the TCR CDR3 went through a first round of RT-PCR. TCRdb fed the multiplex PCR reads into MiXCR, producing one record per CDR3 protein. The table includes hundreds of thousands of distinct CDR3 sequences, nearly 45% detected once. Sequences were obtained from peripheral blood or thyroid tissue (not recorded which). The receptors stem from an adult man with Graves' disease, either hyperthyroidism or ophthalmopathy (not recorded which).

Ten or more counts support this clonotype. The chain has TRBV29-1 and TRBJ1-4; D not resolved. This CDR3 region has 14 residues. Germline V gene data show CDR1 as SQVTM and CDR2 as ANQGSEA. Between the trimmed V and J ends, which lost 5 bases and 1 base, there was a span of 11 bases. CDR3 DNA sequence: TGCAGCGTTCGGATCATCGGAACTAATGAAAAACTGTTTTTT. Translation gives CSVRIIGTNEKLFF.

The CDR3 DNA follows: TGTGCCCCTCACCCGGACAGTCAAGAGACCCAGTACTTC. It is translated as CAPHPDSQETQYF. The V gene is TRBV24-1, the J gene TRBJ2-5, with TRBD1 as a possible D gene (6 bases). Per germline, CDR1 KGHDR and CDR2 SFDVKD. This CDR3 has 13 amino acids. Trimming stripped 12 bases from V and 2 bases from J, with 15 bases between.

This clonotype was picked up a small number of times. V usage is TRBV5-1 and J usage is TRBJ2-7; D is possibly TRBD1 (5 bases). Deletions cut 1 base from V and 4 bases from J, with 15 bases between. Per germline, CDR1 SGHRS and CDR2 YFSETQ. This CDR3 has 15 amino acids. Here the CDR3 DNA reads TGCGCCAGCAGCTTGATCAGTCAGGGAACTTACGAGCAGTACTTC. It is translated as CASSLISQGTYEQYF.

V and J are TRBV7-2 and TRBJ1-1, with TRBD1 matching over 8 bases. Looked up from germline, CDR1 is SGHTA and CDR2 is FQGNSA. This CDR3 has 15 amino acids. Unmatched junction bases numbered 4, after V lost 3 bases and J lost 1 base. The CDR3 spells CASSFLQGENTEAFF. The CDR3 DNA follows: TGTGCCAGCAGCTTTCTACAGGGGGAGAACACTGAAGCTTTCTTT.

This sequence joins TRBV12-3 or TRBV12-4 and TRBJ1-6, with D perhaps TRBD1 (5 bases). This CDR3 contains 15 residues. Trimming took off 3 bases at V and 7 bases at J, with 13 bases between the two ends. The CDR3 sequence: CASSFDSGSNSPLHF. The CDR3 region has the DNA TGTGCCAGCAGTTTTGACAGTGGTTCCAATTCACCCCTCCACTTT.

This clonotype was seen repeatedly, ten times or more. V and J are TRBV2 and TRBJ1-1; TRBD1 might be the D (5 bases). The ends were cut back, 6 bases at V and 11 bases at J, with 16 bases in the middle. CDR3 size: 12 residues. Germline V lookup: CDR1 SNHLY, CDR2 FYNNEI. CDR3 DNA sequence: TGTGCCAGCAGAGCGACCGGGACGGGGGCTTTCTTT. It is translated as CASRATGTGAFF. Combining the CDR3 with reference TRBV2 and TRBJ1-1 gives the whole variable domain EPEVTQTPSHQVTQMGQEVILRCVPISNHLYFYWYRQILGQKVEFLVSFYNNEISEKSEIFDDQFSVERPDGSNFTLKIRSTKLEDSAMYFCASRATGTGAFFGQGTRLTVV.